This passage covers 15 T cell receptor beta chains from one sample sequenced in a study of shared clonotypes between healthy human individuals (dated by TCRdb to the early 2020s). Library preparation used the immunoSEQ multiplex PCR assay. Held by TCRdb, this immuneACCESS table contains in-frame sequences only and omits some clones. Under half of the omission traces to an unresolved V gene where checked; the cause of the rest is unknown. The sample records millions of clones, 90% to 95% of which are singletons. The top ten clonotypes cover approximately 1.7% of the sample. CD8 naive samples were CD45RO-negative cells positively selected for CCR7, giving a CD45RA+CCR7+ population that excluded TemRA cells. Material: naive CD8+ T cells from PBMCs. Read against the paper, the sample's cell subset or site label means: CD45RA+CCR7+. These receptor sequences come from a young man in good health. Some clones in this sample may be carry-over from other donors' samples.

The rearrangement uses TRBV7-9 and TRBJ2-7; 8 nucleotides line up with TRBD1. Germline values: CDR1 SEHNR, CDR2 FQNEAQ (reference sequence). The CDR3 runs to 15 residues. With 1 base clipped from V and 3 bases from J, the junction kept 5 bases outside the gene matches. CDR3 loop: CASSLDGQGLYEQYF. In DNA form, the CDR3 reads TGTGCCAGCAGCTTAGATGGACAGGGCCTCTACGAGCAGTACTTC.

V usage is TRBV5-5 and J usage is TRBJ2-7, with D maybe TRBD1 (5 bases). Trimming took 4 bases from V and 3 from J, leaving 11 bases between them. This CDR3 has 13 residues. Looked up from germline, CDR1 is SGHKS and CDR2 is YYEKEE (reference sequence). The CDR3 coding sequence is TGTGCCAGCAGCCTCAGGACAAACTACGAGCAGTACTTC. As protein: CASSLRTNYEQYF.

The chain has TRBV6-1 and TRBJ2-4; D remains unclear. Germline V gene lookup returns CDR1 MNHNS and CDR2 SASEGT. There are 14 residues in the CDR3. The V end lost 5 bases, the J end lost 0 bases, and 8 bases lay between the germline ends. CDR3 region: CASSRWGAKNIQYF. The CDR3 nucleotides read TGTGCCAGCAGTCGTTGGGGAGCCAAAAACATTCAGTACTTC.

The chain has TRBV5-1 and TRBJ2-1; 13 bases are a match to TRBD2. Germline trimming cut 3 bases from V and 8 bases from J; bases unmatched to any gene: 5. Germline CDR1 is SGHRS and CDR2 is YFSETQ. CDR3 size: 15 residues. As DNA, the CDR3 is TGCGCCAGCAGCTGGACTAGCGGGAGTCGCGATGAGCAGTTCTTC. Amino acids: CASSWTSGSRDEQFF.

The J gene is TRBJ2-7, the V gene TRBV7-8, with D tentatively TRBD1 or TRBD2 (5 bases each). Germline CDR1 reads SGHVS; CDR2 reads FQNEAQ. This CDR3 has 15 residues. Trimming took 4 bases from V and 3 from J, leaving 16 bases between them. CDR3 bases: TGTGCCAGCAGCTCATTCCAGGGAGAGGGCTACGAGCAGTACTTC. Protein product: CASSSFQGEGYEQYF.

This clone was seen a handful of times. The V and J genes are TRBV6-1 and TRBJ1-5; D gene ambiguous. V shed 4 bases and J shed 3 bases, with 16 bases lying between them. Germline CDR1 MNHNS, CDR2 SASEGT. The CDR3 is 16 residues long. The CDR3 sequence is CASSGGPTSSNQPQHF. The CDR3 bases are TGTGCCAGCAGTGGAGGGCCGACCAGTTCCAATCAGCCCCAGCATTTT.

The chain has TRBV6-1 and TRBJ1-2; D remains unclear. The germline V gene encodes CDR1 MNHNS and CDR2 SASEGT. V was shortened by 3 bases and J by 2 bases, with 13 bases between the two germline ends. This CDR3 region has 15 residues. The CDR3 DNA follows: TGTGCCAGCAGTGAGGGAGTACTAACCAACTATGGCTACACCTTC. It yields the protein CASSEGVLTNYGYTF.

This clone was recorded only once. This sequence joins TRBV6-1 and TRBJ2-6; no definite D call. Germline V gene lookup returns CDR1 MNHNS and CDR2 SASEGT. The CDR3 is made up of 15 amino acids. V lost 1 base, J lost 1 base, and 5 bases lay in between. The CDR3 DNA follows: TGTGCCAGCAGTGAAGTCATATCTGGGGCCAACGTCCTGACTTTC. Protein product: CASSEVISGANVLTF.

The chain has TRBV6-6 and TRBJ2-5, with D perhaps TRBD1 (6 bases). The CDR3 totals 14 residues. Trimming stripped 7 bases from V and 5 bases from J, with 17 bases between. The germline V gene has CDR1 MNHNY and CDR2 SVGAGI (reference sequence). The CDR3 DNA reads TGTGCCAGCATTTTACAGGGAGATTGGGAGACCCAGTACTTC. Residues: CASILQGDWETQYF.

This chain connects TRBV5-1 to TRBJ2-3, with TRBD2 matching over 12 bases. The germline CDR1 and CDR2 sequences are SGHRS and YFSETQ. Trimming at V came to 4 bases and at J to 4 bases, leaving 10 bases not matched to a gene. This CDR3 is 17 amino acids long. CDR3 sequence (DNA): TGCGCCAGCAGCCAGTTACTAGCGGGAGGCCCCCCAGATACGCAGTATTTT. This encodes CASSQLLAGGPPDTQYF.

This chain links TRBV2 with TRBJ2-3; D remains ambiguous. V dropped 5 bases and J dropped 1 base, with 16 bases sitting between them. The germline gives CDR1 SNHLY, CDR2 FYNNEI. This CDR3 region has 16 residues. The CDR3 here is CASSSIGVDRTDTQYF. Written as DNA, the CDR3 is TGTGCCAGCAGTTCCATCGGAGTAGATCGCACAGATACGCAGTATTTT.

The chain joins TRBV9 to TRBJ2-7; possibly TRBD1 for D (6 bases). CDR3 length: 15 residues. Looked up from germline, CDR1 is SGDLS and CDR2 is YYNGEE. Between the trimmed V and J ends, which lost 6 bases and 3 bases, there was a span of 19 bases. The CDR3 region has the DNA TGTGCCAGCACCCTTCTTACAGGGCCAAGCTACGAGCAGTACTTC. It is translated as CASTLLTGPSYEQYF.

The genes are TRBV2 and TRBJ2-1, with TRBD1 as a possible D gene (5 bases). The CDR3 has 15 amino acids. V was cut by 7 bases and J by 7 bases, with 20 bases left in between. Per the germline V gene, CDR1 is SNHLY and CDR2 is FYNNEI. Here the CDR3 DNA reads TGTGCCAGCAAAAGGGGCCAAGGACAAGTAAATGAGCAGTTCTTC. Protein sequence: CASKRGQGQVNEQFF.

The chain combines TRBV11-2 with TRBJ2-1, with 12 bases aligning to TRBD2. With 4 bases clipped from V and 9 bases from J, the junction kept 7 bases outside the gene matches. The germline CDR1 and CDR2 sequences are SGHAT and FQNNGV. CDR3 length equals 15 residues. The CDR3 loop reads CASSSTSGRSAEQFF. The CDR3 DNA is TGTGCCAGCAGCTCCACTAGCGGGAGGTCAGCTGAGCAGTTCTTC. The entire variable domain, with the rest obtained from reference TRBV11-2 and TRBJ2-1, is as follows: EAGVAQSPRYKIIEKRQSVAFWCNPISGHATLYWYQQILGQGPKLLIQFQNNGVVDDSQLPKDRFSAERLKGVDSTLKIQPAKLEDSAVYLCASSSTSGRSAEQFFGPGTRLTVL.

In this sample, this clone turned up a few times. V gene TRBV19 combines with J gene TRBJ1-4; D not resolved. Per the germline V gene, CDR1 is LNHDA and CDR2 is SQIVND (reference sequence). V was trimmed by 3 bases and J by 4 bases, leaving 21 bases between them. The CDR3 loop spans 18 amino acids. CDR3 sequence reads: CASSITPQVGPINEKLFF. CDR3 sequence (DNA): TGTGCCAGTAGTATCACCCCGCAGGTGGGCCCGATTAATGAAAAACTGTTTTTT.